This T cell receptor beta chain comes out of a study of blood T cell repertoires in COVID-19. TCRdb keeps only in-frame clones here, not all; method: immunoSEQ multiplex PCR. The sample records a few hundred thousand clones, around 83% being singletons. The CDR3 spans 14 residues. V lost 1 base and J lost 6; bases outside the gene matches: 3. CDR1 is SGHVS, CDR2 FQNEAQ, per germline. The chain combines TRBV7-8 with TRBJ1-5; 7 positions match TRBD1. The receptor was isolated from a woman aged 40 to 50 who had recovered from COVID-19. Sequenced sample: peripheral blood. In DNA, the CDR3 is TGTGCCAGCAGCTTAGTCCAGGGGGGTCAGCCCCAGCATTTT. The encoded protein is CASSLVQGGQPQHF.